This TCR beta chain was captured in a study of patients and donors after allogeneic stem cell transplantation. This clonotype came up a few times. This CDR3 comprises 14 residues. Looked up from germline, CDR1 is LGHNA and CDR2 is YNFKEQ. Trimming removed 0 bases at V and 4 bases at J, with 7 bases between. In TCRdb, the RT-PCR reads were re-called with MiXCR into one record per CDR3 protein. The top ten hold approximately 5.9% of the sample, which has roughly 940,000 distinct CDR3 sequences, roughly 17% seen once. Sequenced: blood, either unsorted or a sorted T cell fraction (not recorded which). This TCR came from a human donor who was either an allogeneic HSCT recipient or a stem cell or donor lymphocyte infusion donor (not recorded which). It is not recorded whose cells these are; they may come from a transplant donor. The rearrangement links TRBV4-2 to TRBJ1-5; no definite D call. CDR3 coding DNA: TGTGCCAGCAGCCAAGAAGGTATAAATCAGCCCCAGCATTTT. This encodes CASSQEGINQPQHF.